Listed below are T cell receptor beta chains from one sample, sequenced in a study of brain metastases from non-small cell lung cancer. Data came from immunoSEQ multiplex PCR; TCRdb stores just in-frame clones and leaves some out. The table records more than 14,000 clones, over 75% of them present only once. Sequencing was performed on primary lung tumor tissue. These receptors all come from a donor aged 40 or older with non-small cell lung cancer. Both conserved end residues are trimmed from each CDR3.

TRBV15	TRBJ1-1	ATSRDLRGMNTEAF
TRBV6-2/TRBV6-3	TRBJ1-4	ASSYYGNEKLF
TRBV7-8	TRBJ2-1	ASRPGQGGYNEQF
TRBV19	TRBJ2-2	ASRSRVWTGELF
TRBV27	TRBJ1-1	ASSLQGENTEAF
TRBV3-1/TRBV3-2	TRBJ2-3	ASSPNGGADTQY
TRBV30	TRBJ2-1	AWSVPQDSFNEQF
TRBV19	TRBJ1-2	ASSITGLHYGYT
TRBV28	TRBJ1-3	ASSPGGTVSGNTIY
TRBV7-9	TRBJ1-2	ASSATGRANYGYT
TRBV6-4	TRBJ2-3	ASSFSGESTDTQY
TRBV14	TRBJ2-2	ASSREVGNTGELF
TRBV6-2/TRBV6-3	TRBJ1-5	ASSYNVGQGWQPQH
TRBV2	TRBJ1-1	ASRGGQGHILNTEAF
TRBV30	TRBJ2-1	AWRSQREGWWNEQF
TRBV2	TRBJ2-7	ASSRANYEQY
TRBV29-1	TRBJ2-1	SVSGTINEQF
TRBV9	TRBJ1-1	ASSVAQSNTEAF
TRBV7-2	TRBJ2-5	ASATGRVETQY
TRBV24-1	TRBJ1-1	ATSDKGRTPREAF
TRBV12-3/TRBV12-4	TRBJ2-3	ASSRGTPDTQY
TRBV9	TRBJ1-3	ASSDGIPSGNIIY
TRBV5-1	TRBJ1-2	ASSLSVGRGSGYT
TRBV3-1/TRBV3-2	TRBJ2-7	ASSPRDRVGEQY
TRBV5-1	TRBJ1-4	ASSFGTGNEKLF
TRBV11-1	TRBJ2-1	ASSLGAGGYEQF
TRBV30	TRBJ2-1	AWSLDDSSYNEQF
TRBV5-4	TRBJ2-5	ASSSGGAAETQY
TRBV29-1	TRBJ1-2	SVDNGYT
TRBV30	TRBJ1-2	AWSSDRSYGYT
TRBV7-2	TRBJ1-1	ASSWSQMNTEAF
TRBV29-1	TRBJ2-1	SVDEGPQGNEQF
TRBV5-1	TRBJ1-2	ASSTGQSDAGYT
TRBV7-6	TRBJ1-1	ASSLQDRTEAF
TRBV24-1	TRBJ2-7	ASGQDYEQY
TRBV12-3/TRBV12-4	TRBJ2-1	ASSLEGYEQF
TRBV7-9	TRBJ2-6	ASSLEIGTRGSGANVLT
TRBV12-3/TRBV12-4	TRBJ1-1	ASSLGQVQAF
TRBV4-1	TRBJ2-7	ASSQGVEQY
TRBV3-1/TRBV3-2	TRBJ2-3	ASSQAGGPDTQY
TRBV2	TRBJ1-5	ASSPDRGQGQPQH
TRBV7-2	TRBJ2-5	ASSLNRGPGAETQY
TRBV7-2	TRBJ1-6	ASSFEGTRASPLH
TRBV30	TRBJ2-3	AWSDPLGTDTQY
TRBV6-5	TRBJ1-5	ASSYGAGAGQPQH
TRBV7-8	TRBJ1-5	ASSPGENNNQPQH
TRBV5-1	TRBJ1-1	ASYRVPNTEAF
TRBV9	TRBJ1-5	ASSPTGQSRGQPQH